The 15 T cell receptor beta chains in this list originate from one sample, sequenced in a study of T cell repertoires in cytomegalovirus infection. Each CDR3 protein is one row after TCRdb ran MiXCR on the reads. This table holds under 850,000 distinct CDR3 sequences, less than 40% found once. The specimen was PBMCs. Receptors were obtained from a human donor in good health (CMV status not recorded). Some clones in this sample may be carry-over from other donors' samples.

The CDR3 region has the DNA TGTGCCAGCACCCCCGGTGGGGTTTATAGGGCCAACGTCCTGACTTTC. This codes for CASTPGGVYRANVLTF. J is TRBJ2-6 and V is TRBV28; D not certain. Trimming took 7 bases from V and 5 from J, leaving 18 bases between them. From germline, CDR1 is MDHEN and CDR2 SYDVKM. This CDR3 region has 16 residues.

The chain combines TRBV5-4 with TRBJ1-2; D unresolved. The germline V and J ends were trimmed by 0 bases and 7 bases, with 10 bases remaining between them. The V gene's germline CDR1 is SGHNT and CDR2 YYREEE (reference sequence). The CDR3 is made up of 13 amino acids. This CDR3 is CASSLDGPSGYTF. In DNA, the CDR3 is TGTGCCAGCAGCTTGGACGGACCCTCTGGCTACACCTTC.

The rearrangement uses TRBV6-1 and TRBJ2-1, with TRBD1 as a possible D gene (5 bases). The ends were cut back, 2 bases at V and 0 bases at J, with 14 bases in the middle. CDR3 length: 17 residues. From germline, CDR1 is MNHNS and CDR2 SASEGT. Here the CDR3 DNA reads TGTGCCAGCAGTGAAAGCAGTCCCACAGGCTCCTACAATGAGCAGTTCTTC. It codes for CASSESSPTGSYNEQFF.

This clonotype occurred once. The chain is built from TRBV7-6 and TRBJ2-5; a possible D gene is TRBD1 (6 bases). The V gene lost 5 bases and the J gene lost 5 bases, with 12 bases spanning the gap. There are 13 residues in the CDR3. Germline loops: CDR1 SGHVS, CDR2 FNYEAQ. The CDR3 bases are TGTGCCAGCAGCGCTGGACAGCGGGAGACCCAGTACTTC. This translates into CASSAGQRETQYF. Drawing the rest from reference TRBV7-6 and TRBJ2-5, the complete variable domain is GAGVSQSPRYKVTKRGQDVALRCDPISGHVSLYWYRQALGQGPEFLTYFNYEAQQDKSGLPNDRFSAERPEGSISTLTIQRTEQRDSAMYRCASSAGQRETQYFGPGTRLLVL.

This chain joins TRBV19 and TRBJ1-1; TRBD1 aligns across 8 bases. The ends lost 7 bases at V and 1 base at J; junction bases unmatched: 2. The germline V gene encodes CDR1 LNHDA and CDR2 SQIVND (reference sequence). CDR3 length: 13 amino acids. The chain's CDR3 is CASNDRGNTEAFF. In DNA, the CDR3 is TGTGCCAGTAATGACAGGGGGAACACTGAAGCTTTCTTT.

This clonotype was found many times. CDR3 nucleotide sequence: TGTGCCAGCAGCTTAGCGGCCTACAATGAGCAGTTCTTC. This codes for CASSLAAYNEQFF. This rearrangement joins TRBV7-8 to TRBJ2-1, with no clear D. V lost 0 bases and J 2 bases, leaving 2 bases between the germline ends. Germline CDR1 and CDR2: SGHVS and FQNEAQ. CDR3 length equals 13 residues.

CDR3 in DNA: TGTGCCAGTAGTATGACAGGGGGCGATCAGCCCCAGCATTTT. It yields the protein CASSMTGGDQPQHF. The V call is TRBV19, the J call TRBJ1-5; 10 positions match TRBD1. Losses at the gene ends were 3 bases for V and 5 bases for J; bases not matched to a gene: 1. Germline V CDR1 and CDR2: LNHDA, SQIVND (reference sequence). This CDR3 has 14 amino acids.

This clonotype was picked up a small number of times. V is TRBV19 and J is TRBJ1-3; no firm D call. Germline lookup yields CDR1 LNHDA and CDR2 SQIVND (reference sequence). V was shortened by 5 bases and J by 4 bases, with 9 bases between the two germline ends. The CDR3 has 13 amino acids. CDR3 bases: TGTGCCAGTAGTCCCATCAACGGAAACACCATATATTTT. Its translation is CASSPINGNTIYF.

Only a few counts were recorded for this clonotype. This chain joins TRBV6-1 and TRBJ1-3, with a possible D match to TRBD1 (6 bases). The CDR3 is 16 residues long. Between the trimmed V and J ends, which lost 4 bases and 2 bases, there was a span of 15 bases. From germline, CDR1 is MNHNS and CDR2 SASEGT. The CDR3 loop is CASSGGGRLTGNTIYF. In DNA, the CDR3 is TGTGCCAGCAGTGGAGGGGGGCGTCTAACTGGAAACACCATATATTTT.

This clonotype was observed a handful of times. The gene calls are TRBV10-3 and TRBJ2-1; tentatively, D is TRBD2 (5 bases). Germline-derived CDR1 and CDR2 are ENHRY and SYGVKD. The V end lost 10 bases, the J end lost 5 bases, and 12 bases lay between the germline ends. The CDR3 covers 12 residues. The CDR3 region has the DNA TGTGCCACAACATACGGGGACAATGAGCAGTTCTTC. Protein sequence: CATTYGDNEQFF.

CDR3 nucleotide sequence: TGCAGTGCTAGGGGCAGGGATAATTCACCCCTCCACTTT. Encoded protein: CSARGRDNSPLHF. The chain couples TRBV20-1 to TRBJ1-6, with D possibly TRBD1 on 5 matching bases. CDR1 is DFQATT and CDR2 is SNEGSKA in the germline V gene (reference sequence). This CDR3 comprises 13 residues. V was trimmed by 3 bases and J by 5 bases, leaving 8 bases between them.

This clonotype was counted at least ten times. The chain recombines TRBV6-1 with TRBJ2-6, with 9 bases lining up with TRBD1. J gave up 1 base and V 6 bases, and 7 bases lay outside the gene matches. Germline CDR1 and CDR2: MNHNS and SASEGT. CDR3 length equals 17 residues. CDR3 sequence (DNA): TGTGCCAGCAGCCAGGGACAGGGACCATCTGGGGCCAACGTCCTGACTTTC. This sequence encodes CASSQGQGPSGANVLTF.

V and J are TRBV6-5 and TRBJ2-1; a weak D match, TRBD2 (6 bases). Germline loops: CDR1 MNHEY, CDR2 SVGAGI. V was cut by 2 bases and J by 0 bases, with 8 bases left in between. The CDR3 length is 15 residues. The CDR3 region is CASSYGLSSYNEQFF. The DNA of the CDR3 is TGTGCCAGCAGTTACGGACTAAGCTCCTACAATGAGCAGTTCTTC.

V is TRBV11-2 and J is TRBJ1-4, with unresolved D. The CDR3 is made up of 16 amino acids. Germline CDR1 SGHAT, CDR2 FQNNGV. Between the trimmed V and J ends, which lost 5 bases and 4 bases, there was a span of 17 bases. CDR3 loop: CASSEGIRPYNEKLFF. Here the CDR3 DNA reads TGTGCCAGCAGCGAGGGAATTCGCCCTTATAATGAAAAACTGTTTTTT.

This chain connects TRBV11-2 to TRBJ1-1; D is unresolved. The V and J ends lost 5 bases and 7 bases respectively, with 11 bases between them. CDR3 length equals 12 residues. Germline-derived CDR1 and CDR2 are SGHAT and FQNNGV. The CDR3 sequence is CASSITRDEAFF. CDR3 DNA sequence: TGTGCCAGCAGCATCACCCGGGATGAAGCTTTCTTT.